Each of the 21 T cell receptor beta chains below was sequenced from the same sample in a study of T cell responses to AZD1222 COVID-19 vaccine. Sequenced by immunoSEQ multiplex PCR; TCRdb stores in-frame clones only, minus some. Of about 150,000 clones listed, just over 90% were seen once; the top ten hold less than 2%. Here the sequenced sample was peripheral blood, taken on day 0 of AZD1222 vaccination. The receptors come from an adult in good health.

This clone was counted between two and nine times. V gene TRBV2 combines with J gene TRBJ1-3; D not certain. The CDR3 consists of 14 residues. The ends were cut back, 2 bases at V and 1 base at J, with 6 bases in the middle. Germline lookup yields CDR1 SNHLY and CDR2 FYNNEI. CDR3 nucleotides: TGTGCCAGCAGTGAACGGACGTCTGGAAACACCATATATTTT. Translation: CASSERTSGNTIYF.

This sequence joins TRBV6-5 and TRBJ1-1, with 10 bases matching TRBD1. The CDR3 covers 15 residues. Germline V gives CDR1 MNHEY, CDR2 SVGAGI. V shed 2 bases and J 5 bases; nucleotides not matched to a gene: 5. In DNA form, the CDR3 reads TGTGCCAGCAGTTACGGGGGACAGGGGAGGACTGAAGCTTTCTTT. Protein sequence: CASSYGGQGRTEAFF.

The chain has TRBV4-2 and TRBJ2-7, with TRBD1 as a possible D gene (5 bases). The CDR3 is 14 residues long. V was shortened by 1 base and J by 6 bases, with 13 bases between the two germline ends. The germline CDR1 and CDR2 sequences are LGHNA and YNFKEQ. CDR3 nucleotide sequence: TGTGCCAGCAGCCAAGGGAGCAGGGATAGCGAGCAGTACTTC. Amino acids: CASSQGSRDSEQYF.

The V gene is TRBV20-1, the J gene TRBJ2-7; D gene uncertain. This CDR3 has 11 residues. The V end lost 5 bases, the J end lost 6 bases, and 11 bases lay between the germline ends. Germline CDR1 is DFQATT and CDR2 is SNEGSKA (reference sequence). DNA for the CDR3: TGCAGTGCTTCCACGGTCTTCGAGCAGTACTTC. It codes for CSASTVFEQYF.

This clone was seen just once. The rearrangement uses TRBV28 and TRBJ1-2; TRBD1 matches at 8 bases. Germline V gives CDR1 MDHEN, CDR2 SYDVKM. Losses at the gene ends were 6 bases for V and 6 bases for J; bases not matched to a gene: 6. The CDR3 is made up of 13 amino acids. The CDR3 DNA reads TGTGCCAGCAGCGTCAGGGGGCGCAATGGCTACACCTTC. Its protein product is CASSVRGRNGYTF.

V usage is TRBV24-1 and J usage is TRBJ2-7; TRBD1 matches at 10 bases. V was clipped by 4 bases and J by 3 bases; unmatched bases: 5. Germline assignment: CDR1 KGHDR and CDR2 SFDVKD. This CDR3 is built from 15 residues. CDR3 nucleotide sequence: TGTGCCACCAGTGAGCCGGGACAGGGGCGCTACGAGCAGTACTTC. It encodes CATSEPGQGRYEQYF.

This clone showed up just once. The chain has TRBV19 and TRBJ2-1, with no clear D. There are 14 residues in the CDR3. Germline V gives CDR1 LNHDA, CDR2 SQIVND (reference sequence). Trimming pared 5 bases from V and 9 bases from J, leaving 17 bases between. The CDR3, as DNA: TGTGCCAGTAGTCAAGTTTCCGTTTACGGTGAGCAGTTCTTC. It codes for CASSQVSVYGEQFF. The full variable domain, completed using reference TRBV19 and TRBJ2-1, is DGGITQSPKYLFRKEGQNVTLSCEQNLNHDAMYWYRQDPGQGLRLIYYSQIVNDFQKGDIAEGYSVSREKKESFPLTVTSAQKNPTAFYLCASSQVSVYGEQFFGPGTRLTVL.

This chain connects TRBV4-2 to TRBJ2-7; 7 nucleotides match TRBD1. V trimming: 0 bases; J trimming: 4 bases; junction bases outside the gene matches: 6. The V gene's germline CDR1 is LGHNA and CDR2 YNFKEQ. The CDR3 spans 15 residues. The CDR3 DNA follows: TGTGCCAGCAGCCAAGAGTTGAAGGGGGCATACGAGCAGTACTTC. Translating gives CASSQELKGAYEQYF.

Here the CDR3 reads CASSLVGLETQYF. CDR3 in DNA: TGCGCCAGCAGCTTGGTAGGGTTGGAGACCCAGTACTTC. This sequence joins TRBV5-1 and TRBJ2-5; no clear D gene. V shed 0 bases and J shed 5 bases, with 8 bases lying between them. This CDR3 has 13 amino acids. Germline values: CDR1 SGHRS, CDR2 YFSETQ.

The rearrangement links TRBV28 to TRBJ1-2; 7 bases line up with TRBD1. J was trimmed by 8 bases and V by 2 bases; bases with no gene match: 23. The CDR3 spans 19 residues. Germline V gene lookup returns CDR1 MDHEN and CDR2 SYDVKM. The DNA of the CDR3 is TGTGCCAGCAGTTTAGTCGGTTACGGGACAGAAGTTACGGGTGGAGGCTACACCTTC. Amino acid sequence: CASSLVGYGTEVTGGGYTF.

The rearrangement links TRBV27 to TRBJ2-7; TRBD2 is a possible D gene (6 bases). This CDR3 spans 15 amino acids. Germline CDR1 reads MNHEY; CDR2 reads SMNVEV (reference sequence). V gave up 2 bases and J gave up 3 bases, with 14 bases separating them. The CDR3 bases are TGTGCCAGCAGTTTAAATGGACTACAGGTCTACGAGCAGTACTTC. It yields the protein CASSLNGLQVYEQYF.

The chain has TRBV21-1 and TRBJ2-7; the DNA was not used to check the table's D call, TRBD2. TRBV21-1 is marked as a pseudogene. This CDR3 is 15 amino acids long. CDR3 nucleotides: TGTGCCAGCAGCCCACACGGGGAGAGCTCCTACGAGCAGTACTTC. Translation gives CASSPHGESSYEQYF.

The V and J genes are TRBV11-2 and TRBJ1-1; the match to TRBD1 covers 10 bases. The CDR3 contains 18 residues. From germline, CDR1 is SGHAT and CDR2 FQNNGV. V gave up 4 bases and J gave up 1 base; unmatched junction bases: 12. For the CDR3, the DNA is TGTGCCAGCAGCTCCCCCGTGGTGAGACAGGGGGCGAACACTGAAGCTTTCTTT. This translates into CASSSPVVRQGANTEAFF.

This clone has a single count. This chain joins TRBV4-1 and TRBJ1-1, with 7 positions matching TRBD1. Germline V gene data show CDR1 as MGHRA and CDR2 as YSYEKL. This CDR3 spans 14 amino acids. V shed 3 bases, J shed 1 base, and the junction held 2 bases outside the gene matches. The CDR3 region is CASSQRQGNTEAFF. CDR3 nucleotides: TGCGCCAGCAGCCAGAGACAGGGGAACACTGAAGCTTTCTTT.

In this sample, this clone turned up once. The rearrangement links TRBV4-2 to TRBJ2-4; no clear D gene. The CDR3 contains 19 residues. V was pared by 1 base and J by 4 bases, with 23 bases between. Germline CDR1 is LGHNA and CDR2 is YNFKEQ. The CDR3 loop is CASSQGVTGGIKTKNIQYF. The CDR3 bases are TGTGCCAGCAGCCAAGGGGTAACCGGTGGGATTAAAACGAAAAACATTCAGTACTTC.

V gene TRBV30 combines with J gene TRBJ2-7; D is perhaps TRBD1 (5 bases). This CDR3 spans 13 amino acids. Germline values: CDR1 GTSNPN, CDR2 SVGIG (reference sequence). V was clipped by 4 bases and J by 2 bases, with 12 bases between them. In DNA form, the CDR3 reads TGTGCCTGGAAGCAGGGAAGGACCTACGAGCAGTACTTC. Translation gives CAWKQGRTYEQYF.

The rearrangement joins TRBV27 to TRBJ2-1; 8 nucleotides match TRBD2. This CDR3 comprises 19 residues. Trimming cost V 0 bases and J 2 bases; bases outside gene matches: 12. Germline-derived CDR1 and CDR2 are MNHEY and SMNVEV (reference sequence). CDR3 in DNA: TGTGCCAGCAGTTTATCTCCACTACTCCTCGGGAGGGCCTACAATGAGCAGTTCTTC. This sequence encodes CASSLSPLLLGRAYNEQFF.

The chain's CDR3 is CASSSLLYGQGSYNEQFF. CDR3 DNA sequence: TGTGCCAGCAGCTCCCTTCTCTATGGACAGGGAAGCTACAATGAGCAGTTCTTC. V gene TRBV7-8 combines with J gene TRBJ2-1, with 8 bases identical to TRBD1. Per the germline V gene, CDR1 is SGHVS and CDR2 is FQNEAQ. This CDR3 region has 18 residues. Trimming removed 4 bases from V and 3 bases from J; junction bases left unmatched: 14.

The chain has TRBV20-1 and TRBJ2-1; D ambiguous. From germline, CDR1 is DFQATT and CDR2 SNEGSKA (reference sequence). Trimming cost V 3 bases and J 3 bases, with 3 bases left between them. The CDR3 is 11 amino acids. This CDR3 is CSASDYNEQFF. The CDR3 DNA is TGCAGTGCTAGTGACTACAATGAGCAGTTCTTC.

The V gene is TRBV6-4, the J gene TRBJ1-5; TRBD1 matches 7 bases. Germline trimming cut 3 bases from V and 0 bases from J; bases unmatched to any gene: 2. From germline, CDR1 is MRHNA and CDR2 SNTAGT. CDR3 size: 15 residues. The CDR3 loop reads CASSETGDSNQPQHF. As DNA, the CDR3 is TGTGCCAGCAGTGAAACAGGGGATAGCAATCAGCCCCAGCATTTT.

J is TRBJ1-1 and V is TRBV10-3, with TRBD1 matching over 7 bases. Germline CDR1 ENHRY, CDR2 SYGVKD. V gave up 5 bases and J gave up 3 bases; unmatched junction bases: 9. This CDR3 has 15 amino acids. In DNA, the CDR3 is TGTGCCATCAGTTCCCTCACAGGGGCCGACACTGAAGCTTTCTTT. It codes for CAISSLTGADTEAFF.